The clone carrying this T cell receptor (beta chain) appeared once. This table comes from immunoSEQ multiplex PCR, and its TCRdb copy is limited to in-frame clones, with some not included. Among under 350,000 clones, around 87% were seen once, and the ten largest hold 1.3%. The sample originates from a study of blood T cell repertoires in COVID-19. The CDR3 spans 14 residues. From germline, CDR1 is MNHEY and CDR2 SVGEGT. Trimming removed 6 bases at V and 2 bases at J, with 14 bases between. The V and J genes are TRBV6-2 or TRBV6-3 and TRBJ2-7, with a possible D match to TRBD1 (5 bases). The sequenced sample was peripheral blood. This clonotype originated in a man in his 70s with acute or convalescent COVID-19. The CDR3 loop reads CASSIRTRAYEQYF. CDR3 coding DNA: TGTGCCAGCAGCATCCGTACCAGGGCCTACGAGCAGTACTTC.